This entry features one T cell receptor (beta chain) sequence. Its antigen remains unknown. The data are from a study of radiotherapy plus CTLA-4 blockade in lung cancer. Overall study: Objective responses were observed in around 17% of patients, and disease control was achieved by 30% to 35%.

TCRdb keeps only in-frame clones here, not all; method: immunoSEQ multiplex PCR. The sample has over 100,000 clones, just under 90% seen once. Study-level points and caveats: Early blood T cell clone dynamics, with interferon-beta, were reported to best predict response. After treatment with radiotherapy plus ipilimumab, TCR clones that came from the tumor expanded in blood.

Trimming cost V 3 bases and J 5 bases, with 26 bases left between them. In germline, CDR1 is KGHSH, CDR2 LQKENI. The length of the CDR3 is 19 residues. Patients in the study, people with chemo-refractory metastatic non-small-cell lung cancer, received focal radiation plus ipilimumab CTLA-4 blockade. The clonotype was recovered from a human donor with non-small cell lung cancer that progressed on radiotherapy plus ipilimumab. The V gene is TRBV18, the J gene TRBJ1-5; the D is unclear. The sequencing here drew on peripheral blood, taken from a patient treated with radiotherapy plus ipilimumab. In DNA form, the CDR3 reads TGTGCCAGCTCACCGGGATTATATCAAAACAGCCTTGAATATCAGCCCCAGCATTTT. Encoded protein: CASSPGLYQNSLEYQPQHF.